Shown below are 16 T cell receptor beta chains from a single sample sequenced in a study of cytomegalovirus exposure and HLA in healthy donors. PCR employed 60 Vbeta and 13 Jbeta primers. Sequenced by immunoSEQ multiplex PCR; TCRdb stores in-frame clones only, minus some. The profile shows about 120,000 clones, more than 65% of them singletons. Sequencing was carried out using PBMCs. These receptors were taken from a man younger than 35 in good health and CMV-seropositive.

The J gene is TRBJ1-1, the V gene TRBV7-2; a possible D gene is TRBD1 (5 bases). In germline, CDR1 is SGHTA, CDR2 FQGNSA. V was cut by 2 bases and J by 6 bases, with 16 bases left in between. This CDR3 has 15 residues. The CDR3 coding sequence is TGTGCCAGCAGCTTAAGGTCTTTGTCGACAGCTGAAGCTTTCTTT. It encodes CASSLRSLSTAEAFF.

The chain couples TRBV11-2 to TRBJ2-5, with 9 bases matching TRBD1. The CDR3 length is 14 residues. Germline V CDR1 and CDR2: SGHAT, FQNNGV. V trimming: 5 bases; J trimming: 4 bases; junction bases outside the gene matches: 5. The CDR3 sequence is CASSQDRGGETQYF. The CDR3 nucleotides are TGTGCCAGCAGCCAGGACAGGGGAGGAGAGACCCAGTACTTC.

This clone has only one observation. In DNA, the CDR3 is TGTGCCAGCGGCAGGAGGCTCCAAGAGACCCAGTACTTC. This codes for CASGRRLQETQYF. This sequence joins TRBV14 and TRBJ2-5; possibly TRBD2 for D (5 bases). The CDR3 runs to 13 residues. Germline-derived CDR1 and CDR2 are SGHDN and FVKESK. Trimming stripped 8 bases from V and 1 base from J, with 11 bases between.

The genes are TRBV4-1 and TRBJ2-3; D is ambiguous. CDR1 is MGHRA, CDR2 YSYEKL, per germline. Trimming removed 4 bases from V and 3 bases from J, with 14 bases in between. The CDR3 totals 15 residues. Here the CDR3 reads CASSLGQILTDTQYF. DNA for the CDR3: TGCGCCAGCAGCCTTGGGCAAATACTGACAGATACGCAGTATTTT.

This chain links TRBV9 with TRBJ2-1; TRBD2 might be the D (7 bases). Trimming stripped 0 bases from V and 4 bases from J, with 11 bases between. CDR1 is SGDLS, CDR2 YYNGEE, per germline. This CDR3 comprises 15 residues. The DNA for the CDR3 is TGTGCCAGCAGCGTAGACGGGGGGCTATACAATGAGCAGTTCTTC. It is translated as CASSVDGGLYNEQFF.

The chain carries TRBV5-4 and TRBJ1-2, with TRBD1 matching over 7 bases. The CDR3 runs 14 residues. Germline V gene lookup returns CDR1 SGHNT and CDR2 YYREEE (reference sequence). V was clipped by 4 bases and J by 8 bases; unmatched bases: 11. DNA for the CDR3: TGTGCCAGCAGCATCCGACAGGGAGCTGGAGGCTACACCTTC. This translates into CASSIRQGAGGYTF.

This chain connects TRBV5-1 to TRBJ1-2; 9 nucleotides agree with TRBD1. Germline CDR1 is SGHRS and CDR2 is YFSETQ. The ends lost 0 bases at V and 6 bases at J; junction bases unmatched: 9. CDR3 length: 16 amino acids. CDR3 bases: TGCGCCAGCAGCTTGGAACGGACAGGGGTCGGAGATGGCTACACCTTC. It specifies CASSLERTGVGDGYTF. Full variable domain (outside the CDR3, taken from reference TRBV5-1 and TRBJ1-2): KAGVTQTPRYLIKTRGQQVTLSCSPISGHRSVSWYQQTPGQGLQFLFEYFSETQRNKGNFPGRFSGRQFSNSRSEMNVSTLELGDSALYLCASSLERTGVGDGYTFGSGTRLTVV.

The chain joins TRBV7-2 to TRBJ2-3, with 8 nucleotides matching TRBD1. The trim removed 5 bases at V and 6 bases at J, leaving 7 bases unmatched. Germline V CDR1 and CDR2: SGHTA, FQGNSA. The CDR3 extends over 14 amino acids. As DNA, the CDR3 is TGTGCCAGCAGCACAAGACAGGGGTTGGATACGCAGTATTTT. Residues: CASSTRQGLDTQYF. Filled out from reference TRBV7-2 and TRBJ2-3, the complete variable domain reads GAGVSQSPSNKVTEKGKDVELRCDPISGHTALYWYRQSLGQGLEFLIYFQGNSAPDKSGLPSDRFSAERTGGSVSTLTIQRTQQEDSAVYLCASSTRQGLDTQYFGPGTRLTVL.

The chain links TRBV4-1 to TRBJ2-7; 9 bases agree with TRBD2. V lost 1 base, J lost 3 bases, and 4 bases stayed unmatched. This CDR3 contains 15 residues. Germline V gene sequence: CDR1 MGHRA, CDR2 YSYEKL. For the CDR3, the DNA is TGCGCCAGCAGCCAAGGACTAGCGGAAAACTACGAGCAGTACTTC. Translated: CASSQGLAENYEQYF.

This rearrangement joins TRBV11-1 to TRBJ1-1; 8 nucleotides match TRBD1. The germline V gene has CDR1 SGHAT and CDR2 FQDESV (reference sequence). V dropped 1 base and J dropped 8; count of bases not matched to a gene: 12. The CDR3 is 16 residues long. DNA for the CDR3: TGTGCCAGCAGCTTAGGTTATCGGAACAGGGGGGAAGAAGCTTTCTTT. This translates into CASSLGYRNRGEEAFF.

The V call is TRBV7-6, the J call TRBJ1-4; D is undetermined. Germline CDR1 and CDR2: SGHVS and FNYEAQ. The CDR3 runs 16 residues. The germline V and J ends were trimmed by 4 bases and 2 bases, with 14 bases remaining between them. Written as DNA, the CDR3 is TGTGCCAGCAGCTCAGCATTGGCGGCGACTAATGAAAAACTGTTTTTT. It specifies CASSSALAATNEKLFF.

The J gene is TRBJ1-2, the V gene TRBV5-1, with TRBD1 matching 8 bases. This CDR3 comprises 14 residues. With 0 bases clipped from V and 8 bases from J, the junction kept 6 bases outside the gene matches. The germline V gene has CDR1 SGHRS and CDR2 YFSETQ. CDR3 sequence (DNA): TGCGCCAGCAGCTTGGAGCAGGGGGCTGGAGGCTACACCTTC. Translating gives CASSLEQGAGGYTF.

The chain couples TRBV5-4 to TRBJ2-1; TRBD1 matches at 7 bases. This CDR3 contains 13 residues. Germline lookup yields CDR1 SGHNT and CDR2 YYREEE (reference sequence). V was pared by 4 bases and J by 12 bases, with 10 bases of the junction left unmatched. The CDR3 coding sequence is TGTGCCAGCAGCATCTCAACCGGGACAGCGCAGTTCTTC. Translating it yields CASSISTGTAQFF.

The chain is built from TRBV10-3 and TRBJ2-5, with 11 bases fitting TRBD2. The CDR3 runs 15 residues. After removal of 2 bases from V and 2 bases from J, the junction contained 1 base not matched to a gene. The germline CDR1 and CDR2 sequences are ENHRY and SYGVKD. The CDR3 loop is CAISEVAGGQETQYF. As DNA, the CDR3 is TGTGCCATCAGTGAGGTAGCGGGAGGGCAAGAGACCCAGTACTTC.

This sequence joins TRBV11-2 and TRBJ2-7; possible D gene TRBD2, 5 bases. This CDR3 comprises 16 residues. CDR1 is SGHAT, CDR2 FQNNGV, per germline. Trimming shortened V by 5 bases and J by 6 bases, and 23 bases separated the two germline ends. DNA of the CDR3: TGTGCCAGCAGCCCTACCCGCTTACTAGTCCCTGGCGAGCAGTACTTC. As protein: CASSPTRLLVPGEQYF.

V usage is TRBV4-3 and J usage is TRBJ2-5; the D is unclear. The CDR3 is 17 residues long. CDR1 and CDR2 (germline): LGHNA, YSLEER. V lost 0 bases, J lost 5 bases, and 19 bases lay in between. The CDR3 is CASSQDYGLYGGETQYF. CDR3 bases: TGCGCCAGCAGCCAAGATTATGGGCTATATGGTGGGGAGACCCAGTACTTC.